A single sample gave rise to the 21 T cell receptor beta chains below, sequenced in a study of CD4 T cells in relation to SARS-CoV-2 and coronaviruses. Repertoires were generated with immunoSEQ multiplex PCR, while TCRdb's copy carries only in-frame clones and drops some. Of under 65,000 clones listed, roughly 89% are singletons. Before the COVID-19 pandemic, during about 2011-2019, CD4+ T cells were taken from unexposed donors. The sequenced material came from memory CD4+ T cells from PBMCs. The receptors stem from a human donor in good health.

This clone is a singleton in its sample. The chain has TRBV28 and TRBJ2-1, with a tentative D call TRBD2 (6 bases). The V end was cut by 3 bases, the J end by 5 bases, with 14 bases between. Germline loops: CDR1 MDHEN, CDR2 SYDVKM. The CDR3 contains 15 residues. The CDR3 sequence: CASSLSGPNHNEQFF. CDR3 DNA: TGTGCCAGCAGTTTGAGCGGGCCCAACCACAATGAGCAGTTCTTC.

CDR3 sequence (DNA): TGTGCCAGCAGCCCTAAGCAGCAAGAGACCCAGTACTTC. This codes for CASSPKQQETQYF. The V call is TRBV5-8, the J call TRBJ2-5; D is unclear. Germline V gene sequence: CDR1 SGHTS, CDR2 YDEGEE. The CDR3 totals 13 residues. V shed 4 bases and J shed 2 bases, with 9 bases lying between them.

J is TRBJ2-1 and V is TRBV7-3; D possibly corresponds to TRBD1 (6 bases). The CDR3 runs 13 residues. Germline loops: CDR1 SGHTA, CDR2 FQGTGA. V was clipped by 5 bases and J by 6 bases, with 11 bases between them. CDR3 loop: CASSPTGSNEQFF. CDR3 DNA: TGTGCCAGCAGCCCAACAGGGAGCAATGAGCAGTTCTTC.

This chain links TRBV18 with TRBJ2-5, with 13 bases that match TRBD2. Germline V lookup: CDR1 KGHSH, CDR2 LQKENI. After removal of 6 bases from V and 5 bases from J, the junction contained 15 bases not matched to a gene. This CDR3 has 18 amino acids. CDR3 region: CASSLIGTSGIQAETQYF. The CDR3 region has the DNA TGTGCCAGCTCCCTAATCGGGACTAGCGGGATTCAGGCGGAGACCCAGTACTTC.

The chain's CDR3 is CASSSETGGIQFF. The CDR3 DNA reads TGTGCCAGTAGTTCCGAGACAGGGGGGATACAGTTCTTC. The V call is TRBV19, the J call TRBJ2-1; 9 positions agree with TRBD1. The germline gives CDR1 LNHDA, CDR2 SQIVND (reference sequence). CDR3 size: 13 residues. The trim removed 5 bases at V and 13 bases at J, leaving 9 bases unmatched.

The rearrangement uses TRBV7-3 and TRBJ2-1; unclear D gene. Germline V gives CDR1 SGHTA, CDR2 FQGTGA. Deletions cut 3 bases from V and 8 bases from J, with 14 bases between. The CDR3 consists of 14 residues. The CDR3 reads CASSLVGQRDEQFF. CDR3 in DNA: TGTGCCAGCAGCTTGGTGGGCCAACGAGATGAGCAGTTCTTC.

For the CDR3, the DNA is TGTGCCAGCAGTGAATTTCTGACTAGCGGGGCGAGCGGAGAGACCCAGTACTTC. Translation gives CASSEFLTSGASGETQYF. The V call is TRBV2, the J call TRBJ2-5; TRBD2 aligns across 11 bases. V lost 2 bases and J lost 4; bases outside the gene matches: 12. Germline CDR1 and CDR2: SNHLY and FYNNEI. The CDR3 has 18 residues.

This clone has only one observation. The chain employs TRBV27 and TRBJ2-6; 7 bases fit TRBD1. Germline trimming cut 9 bases from V and 0 bases from J; bases unmatched to any gene: 11. Germline values: CDR1 MNHEY, CDR2 SMNVEV (reference sequence). The CDR3 sequence is 17 residues long. CDR3 in DNA: TGTGCCAGTAGGGATTTGACAGGGTACTCTGGGGCCAACGTCCTGACTTTC. Its protein product is CASRDLTGYSGANVLTF.

A single count supports this clone. This chain uses TRBV15 with TRBJ2-1, with unresolved D. CDR1 is LNHNV, CDR2 YYDKDF, per germline (reference sequence). The CDR3 consists of 17 residues. V dropped 0 bases and J dropped 0 bases, with 12 bases sitting between them. CDR3 DNA: TGTGCCACCAGCAGAGATCTGACCCTAGTCTCCTACAATGAGCAGTTCTTC. Translation: CATSRDLTLVSYNEQFF.

The chain links TRBV10-3 to TRBJ2-1; D is unresolved. The germline V gene has CDR1 ENHRY and CDR2 SYGVKD. Between the trimmed V and J ends, which lost 0 bases and 4 bases, there was a span of 10 bases. The CDR3 has 15 residues. Written as DNA, the CDR3 is TGTGCCATCAGTGAGTCCAGAGCGAATTACAATGAGCAGTTCTTC. Protein product: CAISESRANYNEQFF.

This clone has only a few counts. The chain employs TRBV28 and TRBJ2-7; D ambiguous. The V gene's germline CDR1 is MDHEN and CDR2 SYDVKM. The CDR3 sequence is 13 residues long. V lost 8 bases, J lost 5 bases, and 16 bases lay in between. For the CDR3, the DNA is TGTGCCAGCCGAGGCTTCGAGGCGGACGAGCAGTACTTC. Amino acid sequence: CASRGFEADEQYF.

V gene TRBV5-1 combines with J gene TRBJ2-7; D possibly corresponds to TRBD1 (6 bases). CDR3 size: 15 residues. Trimming cost V 4 bases and J 2 bases, with 16 bases left between them. CDR1 is SGHRS and CDR2 is YFSETQ in the germline V gene. CDR3 in amino acids: CASSEGQPIPYEQYF. In DNA, the CDR3 is TGCGCCAGCAGCGAGGGACAACCGATACCCTACGAGCAGTACTTC. Combining the CDR3 with reference TRBV5-1 and TRBJ2-7 gives the whole variable domain KAGVTQTPRYLIKTRGQQVTLSCSPISGHRSVSWYQQTPGQGLQFLFEYFSETQRNKGNFPGRFSGRQFSNSRSEMNVSTLELGDSALYLCASSEGQPIPYEQYFGPGTRLTVT.

The CDR3 loop reads CAWSRTPAYGYTF. The CDR3 coding sequence is TGTGCCTGGAGTCGCACACCCGCCTATGGCTACACCTTC. The V call is TRBV30, the J call TRBJ1-2, with D hard to call. Deletions cut 2 bases from V and 4 bases from J, with 11 bases between. CDR1 is GTSNPN, CDR2 SVGIG, per germline (reference sequence). The CDR3 length is 13 residues.

The CDR3 bases are TGTGCCAGCAGCGTAGGCTCGGGGAGCGGGAGGGCCTCCGAGACCCAGTACTTC. Its translation is CASSVGSGSGRASETQYF. The gene calls are TRBV9 and TRBJ2-5, with TRBD2 matching 10 bases. V was pared by 0 bases and J by 5 bases, with 13 bases of the junction left unmatched. Germline CDR1 is SGDLS and CDR2 is YYNGEE. CDR3 length: 18 amino acids. The complete variable domain, with remaining parts taken from reference TRBV9 and TRBJ2-5, reads DSGVTQTPKHLITATGQRVTLRCSPRSGDLSVYWYQQSLDQGLQFLIQYYNGEERAKGNILERFSAQQFPDLHSELNLSSLELGDSALYFCASSVGSGSGRASETQYFGPGTRLLVL.

This chain links TRBV12-3 or TRBV12-4 with TRBJ1-1; no clear D gene. The CDR3 has 12 residues. V lost 4 bases to trimming and J lost 1 base, with 4 bases between them. The CDR3 is CASSYRNTEAFF. The CDR3 nucleotides are TGTGCCAGCAGTTACAGGAACACTGAAGCTTTCTTT.

This chain connects TRBV7-9 to TRBJ2-5; weak D call: TRBD2 (6 bases). V shed 3 bases and J shed 5 bases, with 10 bases lying between them. CDR3 size: 13 residues. Germline V CDR1 and CDR2: SEHNR, FQNEAQ (reference sequence). The CDR3 region is CASSLGGSETQYF. Here the CDR3 DNA reads TGTGCCAGCAGCTTGGGAGGATCGGAGACCCAGTACTTC.

The V gene is TRBV6-5, the J gene TRBJ2-7; the D gene is possibly TRBD1 (6 bases). The CDR3 has 12 residues. Germline lookup yields CDR1 MNHEY and CDR2 SVGAGI. V was shortened by 6 bases and J by 4 bases, with 10 bases between the two germline ends. Written as DNA, the CDR3 is TGTGCCAGCAGCAGGGGATCGTACGAGCAGTACTTC. It encodes CASSRGSYEQYF.

The chain uses TRBV6-5 and TRBJ2-7, with 9 bases fitting TRBD1. The CDR3 spans 14 residues. Trimming removed 7 bases from V and 6 bases from J; junction bases left unmatched: 10. Per germline, CDR1 MNHEY and CDR2 SVGAGI. CDR3 DNA: TGTGCCAGCACAGGTGACAGGGGGAACTCCGAGCAGTACTTC. Translating it yields CASTGDRGNSEQYF.

J is TRBJ2-1 and V is TRBV11-2; weak D call: TRBD2 (6 bases). The CDR3 is 15 amino acids. V shed 1 base and J shed 7 bases, with 14 bases lying between them. Per germline, CDR1 SGHAT and CDR2 FQNNGV. DNA for the CDR3: TGTGCCAGCAGCTTAGTAGGGTTTGGGGGGAATGAGCAGTTCTTC. It yields the protein CASSLVGFGGNEQFF.

V gene TRBV28 combines with J gene TRBJ1-3; D might be TRBD1 (6 bases). The CDR3 consists of 16 residues. Germline V lookup: CDR1 MDHEN, CDR2 SYDVKM. The V gene lost 4 bases and the J gene lost 4 bases, with 17 bases spanning the gap. As DNA, the CDR3 is TGTGCCAGCAGTTCCCTCCAACAGGGCCGGGGAAACACCATATATTTT. Protein: CASSSLQQGRGNTIYF.

This chain uses TRBV5-1 with TRBJ2-7; 13 bases are shared with TRBD2. In germline, CDR1 is SGHRS, CDR2 YFSETQ. This CDR3 spans 15 amino acids. Trimming took 2 bases from V and 2 from J; bases not matched to a gene: 1. DNA for the CDR3: TGCGCCAGCAGCTTACTAGCGGGAGGGGCCTACGAGCAGTACTTC. Protein sequence: CASSLLAGGAYEQYF.